This T cell receptor beta chain was sequenced in a study of shared clonotypes between healthy human individuals. About the research overall: Donors had three CD4 naive, three CD4 memory, two CD8 naive and one CD8 memory plate apiece. Study conclusions and caveats: Clonotypes shared by all four sorted-subset donors had higher generation probabilities than non-shared clonotypes.

CDR1 and CDR2 (germline): SGHTS, YDEGEE. The CDR3 runs to 17 residues. Losses at the gene ends were 3 bases for V and 0 bases for J; bases not matched to a gene: 6. Clones were read by immunoSEQ multiplex PCR, and TCRdb kept only the in-frame ones, dropping some. The repertoire consists of some 580,000 clones, with 97% occurring once and the leading ten covering 0.055% to 0.07%. Note on this clone: Its matching antigen is unknown.

Researchers partitioned CD4+ cells into CD45RA+ naive and CD45RA-negative memory subsets. Source material: naive CD4+ T cells sorted from blood. Subset: CD45RA+ positively selected. The clonotype originates from a woman in her 30s in good health. This chain joins TRBV5-8 and TRBJ2-6, with TRBD1 matching over 7 bases. CDR3 amino acids: CASSWQGQSSGANVLTF. CDR3 sequence (DNA): TGTGCCAGCAGCTGGCAGGGACAGAGCTCTGGGGCCAACGTCCTGACTTTC.